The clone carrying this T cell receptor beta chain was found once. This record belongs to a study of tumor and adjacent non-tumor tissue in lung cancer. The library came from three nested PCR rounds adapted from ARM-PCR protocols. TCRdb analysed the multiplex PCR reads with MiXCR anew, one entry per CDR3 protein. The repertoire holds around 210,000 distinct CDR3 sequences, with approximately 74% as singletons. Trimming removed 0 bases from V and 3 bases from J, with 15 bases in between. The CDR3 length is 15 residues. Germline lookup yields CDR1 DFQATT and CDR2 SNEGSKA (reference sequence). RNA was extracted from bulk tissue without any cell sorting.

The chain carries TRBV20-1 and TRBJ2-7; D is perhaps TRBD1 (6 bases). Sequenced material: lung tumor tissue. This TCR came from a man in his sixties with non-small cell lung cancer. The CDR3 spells CSARDRDGQHYEQYF. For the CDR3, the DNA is TGCAGTGCTAGAGATCGTGACGGACAGCACTACGAGCAGTACTTC.